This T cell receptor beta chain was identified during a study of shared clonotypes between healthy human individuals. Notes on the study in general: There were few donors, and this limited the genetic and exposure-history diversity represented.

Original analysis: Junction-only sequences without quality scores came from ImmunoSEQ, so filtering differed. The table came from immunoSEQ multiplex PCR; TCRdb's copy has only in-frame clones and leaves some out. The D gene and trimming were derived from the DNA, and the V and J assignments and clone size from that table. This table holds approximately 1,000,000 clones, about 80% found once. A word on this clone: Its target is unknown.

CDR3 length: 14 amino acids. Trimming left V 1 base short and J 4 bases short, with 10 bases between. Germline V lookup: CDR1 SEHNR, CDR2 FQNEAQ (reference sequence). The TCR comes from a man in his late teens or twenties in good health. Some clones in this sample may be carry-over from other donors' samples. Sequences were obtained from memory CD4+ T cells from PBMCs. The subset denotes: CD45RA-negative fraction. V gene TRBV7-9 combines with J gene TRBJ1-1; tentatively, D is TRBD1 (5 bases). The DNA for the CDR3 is TGTGCCAGCAGCTTAGACACGGGGGGCACTGAAGCTTTCTTT. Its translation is CASSLDTGGTEAFF.